Given below is one T cell receptor (beta chain) in context. Antigen: not known. This CDR3 has 15 amino acids. The entry originates in a study of shared clonotypes between healthy human individuals. Whole-study context: The study used three CD4 naive, three CD4 memory, two CD8 naive and one CD8 memory plate per donor.

Study-wide results and caveats: Sequencing depth was expected to affect clonotype sharing among donors.

Assay: immunoSEQ multiplex PCR; the TCRdb copy retains only in-frame clones and omits some. The repertoire holds approximately 600,000 clones, about 95% seen once, with over 0.09% in the top ten. Selected positively for CCR7 and CD45RO-negative, naive CD8 cells excluded terminally differentiated effector memory CD45RA+ cells. The chain carries TRBV1 and TRBJ1-2; TRBD1 is the table's D call, not checked against the DNA. TRBV1 is a pseudogene. The sample taken for sequencing was naive CD8+ T cells sorted from blood. The receptor's source is a woman in her twenties or thirties in good health. As DNA, the CDR3 is TGCACCAGCAGGACAACAGGGGCCAGGGCCTATGGCTACACCTTC. The encoded protein is CTSRTTGARAYGYTF.